This T cell receptor beta chain was sequenced for a study of metastatic and nonmetastatic thyroid tumors. Turning to the study itself: Repertoire comparison spanned blood and tumor or nodule tissue of malignant and benign thyroid patients. Points from the study as a whole: As reported, TCR beta diversity in blood and tumor was significantly higher in malignant thyroid tumors than in benign nodules.

The count of this clone is one. Its antigen is unidentified. TCRdb re-processed the PCR reads through MiXCR. The top ten clones hold about 16% of a sample with tens of thousands of clones, approximately 31% of them seen once. Thyroid surgery was preceded by no treatment in any patient. The germline gives CDR1 SEHNR, CDR2 FQNEAQ (reference sequence). The CDR3 is made up of 15 amino acids. Losses at the gene ends were 5 bases for V and 6 bases for J; bases not matched to a gene: 9. The sequence came from a female donor with papillary thyroid cancer or a benign thyroid nodule (not recorded which). Some clones in this sample may be carry-over from other donors' samples. This chain connects TRBV7-9 to TRBJ1-5; 8 bases line up with TRBD1. The sequenced sample consisted of tumor tissue. Here the CDR3 DNA reads TGTGCCAGCAGCCCCACGGACAGGGAGGGTCAGCCCCAGCATTTT. Its translation is CASSPTDREGQPQHF.